This T cell receptor (beta chain) is from a study of T cell clonotyping in hematopoietic cell transplantation (dated by TCRdb to about 2021). With respect to the entire study: A total of about 140 blood samples were gathered in the study from 30 to 40 consecutive transplant recipients along with their related donors. Patient recruitment ran from 2015 to January 2017, and follow-up continued until late 2020 or death.

What the research found in general, with its limitations: The sample size was limited and the cells went unsorted, which meant the CD4 and CD8 repertoire contributions could not be told apart. Broader posttransplant TCR repertoire diversity was predicted by donor and pretransplant recipient Inverse Simpson Index values. Recipient TCR diversity fell after transplant, with pathologically expanded clonotypes rising progressively from day 30 to day 180. Only a small fraction of recipient repertoires overlapped donor repertoires, with over 95% appearing de novo at the given depth.

The immunoSEQ assay, a bias-controlled multiplex PCR using V- and J-specific primers, was used to amplify TCR beta CDR3 regions from genomic DNA. In a second PCR step, the CDR3 amplicons were tagged with a proprietary barcode plus Illumina adapter sequences. An Illumina MiSeq instrument was used to sequence the CDR3 libraries. On the study's bioinformatics: immunoSEQ Analyzer 3.0 was used for export and quality control, with R Bioconductor and Immunarch used for downstream analyses. Only productive rearrangements within the normalized downsampled data set were used in the calculation of repertoire metrics. Clonotypes larger than 5 templates in the normalized cohort were defined as pathologically expanded. Repertoire diversity was measured with the Inverse Simpson Index. To capture all clonotypes, the CMV-specificity analyses were run on the non-normalized data set. TCRdb took this table from immuneACCESS and kept in-frame rearrangements with V and J called. Such tables lack part of the clones; where checked against another copy, unresolved V genes explain under half of the gap, and the rest is unexplained. From that table come the V and J calls and clone size; the DNA was used to work out D and trimming. This sample is represented by about 41,000 clones; approximately 95% of them were singletons. The ten largest clonotypes hold 0.95% of the sample.

Related transplant donors provided blood samples for TCR beta sequencing. Using Nuclei Lysis Solution, genomic DNA was extracted from unfractionated peripheral blood mononuclear cells that were either fresh or cryopreserved. Comment on this clone: The antigen it binds to is not known. No base qualities exist here, and no much larger clone lies one base off it.

CDR1 and CDR2 (SNHLY, FYNNEI) derive from the germline V gene. There are 16 amino acids in the CDR3, from cysteine to phenylalanine inclusive. Only the CDR3 region is kept as DNA, spanning 48 bases read in frame from base 1. The germline V end is reduced by 3 bases and the J end by 4 bases; junction bases left unmatched: 9. Sequenced: peripheral blood mononuclear cells. The clonotype originates from a man aged 30 to 45 in good health. Some clones in this sample may be carry-over from other donors' samples. The chain is made from TRBV2 and TRBJ2-1, with 7 bases matching TRBD2. The DNA sequence is TGTGCCAGCAGTGACACGAGGACTAGTGTTTACAATGAGCAGTTCTTC. Its protein product is CASSDTRTSVYNEQFF.